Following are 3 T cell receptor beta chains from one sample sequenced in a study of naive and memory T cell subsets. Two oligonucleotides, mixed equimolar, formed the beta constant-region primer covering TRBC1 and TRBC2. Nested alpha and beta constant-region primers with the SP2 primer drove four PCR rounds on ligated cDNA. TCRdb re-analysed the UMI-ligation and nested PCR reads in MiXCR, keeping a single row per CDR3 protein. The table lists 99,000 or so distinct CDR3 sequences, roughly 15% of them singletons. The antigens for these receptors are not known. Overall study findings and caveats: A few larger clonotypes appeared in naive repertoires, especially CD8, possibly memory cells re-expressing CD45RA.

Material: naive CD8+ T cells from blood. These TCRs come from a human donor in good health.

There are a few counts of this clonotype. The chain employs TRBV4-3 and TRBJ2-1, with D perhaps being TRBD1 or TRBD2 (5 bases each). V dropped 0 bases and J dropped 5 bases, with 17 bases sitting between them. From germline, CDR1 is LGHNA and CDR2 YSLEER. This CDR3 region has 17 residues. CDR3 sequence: CASSQDQSAGSNNEQFF. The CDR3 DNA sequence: TGCGCCAGCAGCCAAGATCAGTCGGCAGGGAGTAACAATGAGCAGTTCTTC.

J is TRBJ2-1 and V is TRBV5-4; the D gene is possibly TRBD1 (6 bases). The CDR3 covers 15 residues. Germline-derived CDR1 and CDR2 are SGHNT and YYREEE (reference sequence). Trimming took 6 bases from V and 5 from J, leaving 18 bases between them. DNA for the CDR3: TGTGCCAGCACCTATGATAGGGGGTCGGACAATGAGCAGTTCTTC. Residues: CASTYDRGSDNEQFF.

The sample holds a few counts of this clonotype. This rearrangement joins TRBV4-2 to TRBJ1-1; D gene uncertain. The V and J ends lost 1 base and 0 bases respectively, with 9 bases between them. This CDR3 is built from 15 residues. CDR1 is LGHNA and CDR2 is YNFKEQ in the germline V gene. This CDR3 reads CASSQGWDMNTEAFF. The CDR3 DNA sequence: TGTGCCAGCAGCCAAGGCTGGGATATGAACACTGAAGCTTTCTTT.